Presented here are 10 T cell receptor beta chains from one specimen sequenced in a study of blood T cell repertoires in COVID-19. Sequencing was performed with immunoSEQ multiplex PCR; in TCRdb, only in-frame clones are kept and a portion is missing. The sample lists some 240,000 clones; about 90% were seen once. What was sequenced was peripheral blood. The receptors stem from a woman aged 55 to 70 with COVID-19, enrolled during active disease.

V is TRBV7-9 and J is TRBJ2-3; D is perhaps TRBD1 (6 bases). There are 16 residues in the CDR3. The V gene's germline CDR1 is SEHNR and CDR2 FQNEAQ (reference sequence). Trimming took 1 base from V and 1 from J, leaving 12 bases between them. CDR3 bases: TGTGCCAGCAGCTTAGAGGGGGATTGGGGCACAGATACGCAGTATTTT. This codes for CASSLEGDWGTDTQYF. The full variable domain, rest sourced from reference TRBV7-9 and TRBJ2-3, is DTGVSQNPRHKITKRGQNVTFRCDPISEHNRLYWYRQTLGQGPEFLTYFQNEAQLEKSRLLSDRFSAERPKGSFSTLEIQRTEQGDSAMYLCASSLEGDWGTDTQYFGPGTRLTVL.

V usage is TRBV4-2 and J usage is TRBJ2-5; 14 positions agree with TRBD2. The CDR3 is made up of 16 amino acids. From germline, CDR1 is LGHNA and CDR2 YNFKEQ. Trimming removed 2 bases from V and 3 bases from J; junction bases left unmatched: 2. CDR3 DNA: TGTGCCAGCAGCCAACCGGGACTAGCGGGGGAAGAGACCCAGTACTTC. This translates into CASSQPGLAGEETQYF.

The chain joins TRBV6-5 to TRBJ1-1; possibly TRBD1 for D (5 bases). Trimming shortened V by 8 bases and J by 0 bases, and 10 bases separated the two germline ends. Germline-derived CDR1 and CDR2 are MNHEY and SVGAGI. The CDR3 sequence is 13 residues long. The CDR3 is CASSRAVNTEAFF. CDR3 sequence (DNA): TGTGCCAGCTCCAGGGCCGTGAACACTGAAGCTTTCTTT.

The chain couples TRBV9 to TRBJ1-4; TRBD1 is a possible D gene (5 bases). The CDR3 has 14 residues. Trimming removed 5 bases from V and 7 bases from J, with 15 bases in between. The germline V gene has CDR1 SGDLS and CDR2 YYNGEE. The CDR3, as DNA: TGTGCCAGCAGTCGAGGGACGGGGGGTGAAAAACTGTTTTTT. Protein product: CASSRGTGGEKLFF.

The V and J genes are TRBV7-2 and TRBJ1-1; D may be TRBD1 (6 bases). Germline values: CDR1 SGHTA, CDR2 FQGNSA. Trimming shortened V by 4 bases and J by 11 bases, and 14 bases separated the two germline ends. This CDR3 has 12 residues. This CDR3 is CASSSPGHSAFF. In DNA, the CDR3 is TGTGCCAGCAGCTCCCCGGGACACTCGGCTTTCTTT.

CDR3 sequence: CASSPPGAGEATEAFF. The CDR3 DNA follows: TGTGCCAGTAGCCCTCCCGGGGCAGGGGAAGCCACTGAAGCTTTCTTT. The V gene is TRBV19, the J gene TRBJ1-1, with a possible D match to TRBD1 (6 bases). This CDR3 is built from 16 residues. Germline assignment: CDR1 LNHDA and CDR2 SQIVND (reference sequence). V lost 6 bases, J lost 4 bases, and 21 bases lay in between. The whole variable domain, remainder taken from reference TRBV19 and TRBJ1-1, is DGGITQSPKYLFRKEGQNVTLSCEQNLNHDAMYWYRQDPGQGLRLIYYSQIVNDFQKGDIAEGYSVSREKKESFPLTVTSAQKNPTAFYLCASSPPGAGEATEAFFGQGTRLTVV.

The chain combines TRBV7-8 with TRBJ1-5, with TRBD1 as a possible D gene (5 bases). With 5 bases removed from V and 7 bases from J, the gap between germline ends came to 12 bases. CDR1 and CDR2 from the germline V gene are SGHVS and FQNEAQ. The CDR3 runs to 13 residues. The CDR3 reads CASSVSTVQPQHF. The CDR3 DNA is TGTGCCAGCAGCGTATCGACAGTGCAGCCCCAGCATTTT.

V gene TRBV6-4 combines with J gene TRBJ1-2; D may be TRBD1 (5 bases). Trimming left V 4 bases short and J 4 bases short, with 13 bases between. This CDR3 is 14 amino acids long. In germline, CDR1 is MRHNA, CDR2 SNTAGT. The DNA for the CDR3 is TGTGCCAGCAGTGGGGGGGACGGATTCTATGGCTACACCTTC. This encodes CASSGGDGFYGYTF.

The J gene is TRBJ1-2, the V gene TRBV18; perhaps TRBD1 as D (5 bases). The V end was cut by 3 bases, the J end by 3 bases, with 11 bases between. The CDR3 has 14 residues. Germline loops: CDR1 KGHSH, CDR2 LQKENI. This CDR3 is CASSPPGGDYGYTF. Here the CDR3 DNA reads TGTGCCAGCTCACCGCCTGGGGGGGACTATGGCTACACCTTC.

This chain links TRBV4-1 with TRBJ1-4, with D possibly TRBD1 on 6 matching bases. Trimming left V 8 bases short and J 4 bases short, with 14 bases between. This CDR3 comprises 14 residues. Germline V CDR1 and CDR2: MGHRA, YSYEKL. The CDR3 loop reads CASGGLGGNEKLFF. The CDR3, as DNA: TGCGCCAGCGGGGGATTAGGGGGTAATGAAAAACTGTTTTTT.